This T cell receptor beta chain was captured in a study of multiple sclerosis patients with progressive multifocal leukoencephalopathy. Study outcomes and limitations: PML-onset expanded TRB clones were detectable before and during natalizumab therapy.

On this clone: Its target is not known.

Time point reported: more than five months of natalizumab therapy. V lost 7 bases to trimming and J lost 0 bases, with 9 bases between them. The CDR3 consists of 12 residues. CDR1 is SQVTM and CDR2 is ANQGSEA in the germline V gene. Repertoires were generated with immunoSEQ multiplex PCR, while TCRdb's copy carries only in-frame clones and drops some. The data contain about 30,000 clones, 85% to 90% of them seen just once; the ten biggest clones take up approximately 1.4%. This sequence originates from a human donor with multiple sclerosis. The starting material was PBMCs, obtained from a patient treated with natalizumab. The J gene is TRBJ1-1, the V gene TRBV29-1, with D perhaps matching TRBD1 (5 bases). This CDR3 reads CSAGTVNTEAFF. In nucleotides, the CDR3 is TGCAGCGCAGGGACGGTGAACACTGAAGCTTTCTTT.